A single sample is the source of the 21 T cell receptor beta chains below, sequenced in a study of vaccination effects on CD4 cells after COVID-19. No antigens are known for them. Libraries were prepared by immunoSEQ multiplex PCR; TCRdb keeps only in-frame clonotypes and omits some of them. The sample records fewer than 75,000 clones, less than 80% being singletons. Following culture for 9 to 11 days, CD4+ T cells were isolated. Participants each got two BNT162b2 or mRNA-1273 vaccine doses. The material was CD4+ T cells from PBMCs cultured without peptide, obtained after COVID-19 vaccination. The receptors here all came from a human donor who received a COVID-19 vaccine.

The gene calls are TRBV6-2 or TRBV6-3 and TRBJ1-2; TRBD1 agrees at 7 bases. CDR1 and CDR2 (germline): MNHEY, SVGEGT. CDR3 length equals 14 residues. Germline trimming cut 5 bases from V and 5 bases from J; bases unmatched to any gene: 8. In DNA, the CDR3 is TGTGCCAGCAGTCCAGGGGGACCCTTATATGGCTACACCTTC. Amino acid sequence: CASSPGGPLYGYTF.

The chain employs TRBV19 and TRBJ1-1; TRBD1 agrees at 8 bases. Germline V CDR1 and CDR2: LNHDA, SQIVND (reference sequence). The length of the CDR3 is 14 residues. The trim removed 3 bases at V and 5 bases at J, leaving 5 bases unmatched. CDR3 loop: CASSIGQGGTEAFF. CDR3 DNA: TGTGCCAGTAGTATTGGACAGGGAGGGACTGAAGCTTTCTTT. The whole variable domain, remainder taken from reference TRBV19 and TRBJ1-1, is DGGITQSPKYLFRKEGQNVTLSCEQNLNHDAMYWYRQDPGQGLRLIYYSQIVNDFQKGDIAEGYSVSREKKESFPLTVTSAQKNPTAFYLCASSIGQGGTEAFFGQGTRLTVV.

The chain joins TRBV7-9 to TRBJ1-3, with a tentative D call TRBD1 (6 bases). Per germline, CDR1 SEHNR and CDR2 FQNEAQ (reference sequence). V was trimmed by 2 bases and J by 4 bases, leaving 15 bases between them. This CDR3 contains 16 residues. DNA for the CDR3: TGTGCCAGCAGCTTAACTCCCCGGGACACGGGAAACACCATATATTTT. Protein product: CASSLTPRDTGNTIYF.

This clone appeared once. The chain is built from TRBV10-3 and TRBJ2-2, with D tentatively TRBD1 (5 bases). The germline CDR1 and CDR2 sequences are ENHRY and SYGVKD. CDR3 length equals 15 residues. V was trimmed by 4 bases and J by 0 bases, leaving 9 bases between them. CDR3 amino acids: CAISAQGANTGELFF. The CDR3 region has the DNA TGTGCCATCAGTGCGCAAGGGGCGAACACCGGGGAGCTGTTTTTT.

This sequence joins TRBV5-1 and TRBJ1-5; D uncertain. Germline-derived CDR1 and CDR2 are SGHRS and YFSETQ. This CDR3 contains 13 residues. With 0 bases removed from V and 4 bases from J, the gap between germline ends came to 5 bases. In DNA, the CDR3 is TGCGCCAGCAGCTTGGAACAGAATCAGCCCCAGCATTTT. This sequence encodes CASSLEQNQPQHF.

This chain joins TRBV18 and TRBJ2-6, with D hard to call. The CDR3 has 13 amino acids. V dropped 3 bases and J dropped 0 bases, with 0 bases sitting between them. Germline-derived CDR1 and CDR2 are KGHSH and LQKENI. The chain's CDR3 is CASSPSGANVLTF. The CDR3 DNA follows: TGTGCCAGCTCACCCTCTGGGGCCAACGTCCTGACTTTC.

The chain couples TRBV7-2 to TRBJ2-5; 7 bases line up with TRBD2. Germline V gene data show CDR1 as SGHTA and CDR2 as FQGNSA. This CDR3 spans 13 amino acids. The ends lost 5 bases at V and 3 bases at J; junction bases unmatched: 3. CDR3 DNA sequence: TGTGCCAGCAGCGCCGCGGGGGAAGAGACCCAGTACTTC. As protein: CASSAAGEETQYF.

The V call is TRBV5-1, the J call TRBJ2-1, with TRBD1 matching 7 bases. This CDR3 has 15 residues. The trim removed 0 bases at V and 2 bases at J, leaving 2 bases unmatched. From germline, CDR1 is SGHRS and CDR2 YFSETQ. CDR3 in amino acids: CASSLGQGPYNEQFF. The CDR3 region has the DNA TGCGCCAGCAGCTTGGGACAGGGTCCCTACAATGAGCAGTTCTTC.

For the CDR3, the DNA is TGTGCCAGCAGTTTAATTTGGGGGAAGGTATCAGGAAACACCATATATTTT. Its translation: CASSLIWGKVSGNTIYF. The chain uses TRBV28 and TRBJ1-3, with D possibly TRBD1 on 5 matching bases. In germline, CDR1 is MDHEN, CDR2 SYDVKM. The V end was cut by 2 bases, the J end by 4 bases, with 18 bases between. The length of the CDR3 is 17 residues.

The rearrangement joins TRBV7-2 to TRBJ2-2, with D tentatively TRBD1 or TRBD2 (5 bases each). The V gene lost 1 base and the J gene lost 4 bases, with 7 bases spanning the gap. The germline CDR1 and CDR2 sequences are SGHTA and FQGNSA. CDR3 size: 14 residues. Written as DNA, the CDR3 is TGTGCCAGCAGCTTAGGGGACCTCACCGGGGAGCTGTTTTTT. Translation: CASSLGDLTGELFF.

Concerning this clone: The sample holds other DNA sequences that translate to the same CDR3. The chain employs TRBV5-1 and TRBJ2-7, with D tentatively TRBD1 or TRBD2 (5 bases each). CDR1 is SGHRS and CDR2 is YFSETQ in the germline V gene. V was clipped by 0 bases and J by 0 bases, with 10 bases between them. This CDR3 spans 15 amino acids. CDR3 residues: CASSLGPGSSYEQYF. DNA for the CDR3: TGCGCCAGCAGCTTGGGCCCAGGGAGCTCCTACGAGCAGTACTTC. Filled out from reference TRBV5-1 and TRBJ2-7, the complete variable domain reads KAGVTQTPRYLIKTRGQQVTLSCSPISGHRSVSWYQQTPGQGLQFLFEYFSETQRNKGNFPGRFSGRQFSNSRSEMNVSTLELGDSALYLCASSLGPGSSYEQYFGPGTRLTVT.

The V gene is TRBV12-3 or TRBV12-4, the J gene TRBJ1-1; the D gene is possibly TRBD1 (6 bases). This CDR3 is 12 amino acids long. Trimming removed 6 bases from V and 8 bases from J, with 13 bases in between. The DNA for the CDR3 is TGTGCCAGCAGCCAAGGACAGCTAGAAGCTTTCTTT. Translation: CASSQGQLEAFF.

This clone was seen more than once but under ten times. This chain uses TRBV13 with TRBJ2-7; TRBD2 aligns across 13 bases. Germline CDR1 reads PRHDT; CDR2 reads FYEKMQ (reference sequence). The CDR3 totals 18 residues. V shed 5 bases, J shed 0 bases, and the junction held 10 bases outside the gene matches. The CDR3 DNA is TGTGCCAGCAGCCCGATTTCGACTAGCGGGAGGACCTCCTACGAGCAGTACTTC. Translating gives CASSPISTSGRTSYEQYF. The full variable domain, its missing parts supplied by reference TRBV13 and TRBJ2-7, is AAGVIQSPRHLIKEKRETATLKCYPIPRHDTVYWYQQGPGQDPQFLISFYEKMQSDKGSIPDRFSAQQFSDYHSELNMSSLELGDSALYFCASSPISTSGRTSYEQYFGPGTRLTVT.

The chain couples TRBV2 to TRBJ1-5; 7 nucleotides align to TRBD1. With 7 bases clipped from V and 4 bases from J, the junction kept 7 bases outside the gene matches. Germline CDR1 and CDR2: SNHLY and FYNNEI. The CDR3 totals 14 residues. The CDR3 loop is CASIEGDRNQPQHF. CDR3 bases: TGTGCCAGCATCGAGGGGGACAGAAATCAGCCCCAGCATTTT.

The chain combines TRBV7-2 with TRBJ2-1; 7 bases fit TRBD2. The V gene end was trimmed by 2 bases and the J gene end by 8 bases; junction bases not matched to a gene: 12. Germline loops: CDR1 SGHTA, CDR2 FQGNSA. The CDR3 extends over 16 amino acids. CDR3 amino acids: CASSLRGARGGDEQFF. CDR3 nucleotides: TGTGCCAGCAGCTTACGAGGGGCCCGGGGAGGGGATGAGCAGTTCTTC.

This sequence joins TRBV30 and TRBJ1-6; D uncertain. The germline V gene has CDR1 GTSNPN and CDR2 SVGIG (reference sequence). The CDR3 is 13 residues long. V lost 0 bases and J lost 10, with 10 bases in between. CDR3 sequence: CAWSVTSASPLHF. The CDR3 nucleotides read TGTGCCTGGAGTGTTACTTCAGCATCACCCCTCCACTTT. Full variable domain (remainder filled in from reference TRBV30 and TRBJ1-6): SQTIHQWPATLVQPVGSPLSLECTVEGTSNPNLYWYRQAAGRGLQLLFYSVGIGQISSEVPQNLSASRPQDRQFILSSKKLLLSDSGFYLCAWSVTSASPLHFGNGTRLTVT.

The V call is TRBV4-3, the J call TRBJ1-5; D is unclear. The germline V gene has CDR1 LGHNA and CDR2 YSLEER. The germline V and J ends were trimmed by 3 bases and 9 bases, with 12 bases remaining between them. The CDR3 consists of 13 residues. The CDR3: CASSQRVGGPQHF. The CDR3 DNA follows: TGCGCCAGCAGCCAGAGGGTTGGAGGGCCCCAGCATTTT.

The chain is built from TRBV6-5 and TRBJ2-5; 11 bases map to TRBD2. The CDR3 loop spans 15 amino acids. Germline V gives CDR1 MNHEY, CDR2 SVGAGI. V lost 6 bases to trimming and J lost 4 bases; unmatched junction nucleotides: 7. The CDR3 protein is CASRQGLAGGETQYF. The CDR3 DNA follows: TGTGCCAGCAGGCAAGGTCTAGCGGGAGGAGAGACCCAGTACTTC.

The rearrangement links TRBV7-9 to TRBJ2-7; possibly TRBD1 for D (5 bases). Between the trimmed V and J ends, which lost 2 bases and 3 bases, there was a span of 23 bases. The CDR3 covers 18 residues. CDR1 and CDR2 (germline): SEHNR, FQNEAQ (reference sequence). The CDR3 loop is CASSLIFAGIAPIYEQYF. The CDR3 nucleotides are TGTGCCAGCAGCTTAATCTTCGCAGGGATAGCCCCAATCTACGAGCAGTACTTC.

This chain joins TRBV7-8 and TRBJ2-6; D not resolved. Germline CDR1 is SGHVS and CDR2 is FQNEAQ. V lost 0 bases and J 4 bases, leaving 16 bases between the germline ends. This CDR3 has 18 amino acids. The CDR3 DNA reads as TGTGCCAGCAGCTTAGCCGGCCGGCCCCTGCGGGGGGCCAACGTCCTGACTTTC. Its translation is CASSLAGRPLRGANVLTF.

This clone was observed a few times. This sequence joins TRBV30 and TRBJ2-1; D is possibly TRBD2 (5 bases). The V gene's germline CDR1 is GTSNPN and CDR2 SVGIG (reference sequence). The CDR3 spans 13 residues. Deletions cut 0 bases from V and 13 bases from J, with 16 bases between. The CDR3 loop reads CAWSVLREGHQFF. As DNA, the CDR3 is TGTGCCTGGAGTGTACTTCGTGAGGGCCACCAGTTCTTC.